What follows are 20 T cell receptor beta chains derived from one specimen sequenced in a study of tumor-infiltrating lymphocytes in primary liver carcinoma (dated by TCRdb to the late 2010s). Instrument used: Illumina HiSeq 2500. A constant-region primer and ProtoScript II reverse transcriptase were used to reverse-transcribe TCRbeta-specific cDNA from 500 ng total RNA. Construction of the TCRbeta libraries relied on three nested rounds of multiplex PCR, following a slightly modified ARM-PCR procedure. Each of the first two PCR rounds ran for roughly 11 cycles and used multiplex TRBV1-TRBV30 forward primers together with a Cbeta reverse primer. The public reads were quality trimmed at Q25 with fastp and then assembled into clones with MiXCR by TCRdb, keeping productive beta chains. One record per CDR3 amino acid sequence lists the most common genes and DNA. A total of over 250,000 distinct CDR3 sequences appear in this sample, approximately 54% of them only once. Approximately 15% of the sample comes from the top ten.

RNA from unsorted whole blood was extracted with TRIzol reagent, and germline DNA was obtained with the DNeasy Blood & Tissue kit. What was sequenced was peripheral blood. These receptor sequences come from a woman in her 30s with primary liver carcinoma and hepatitis B virus infection.

This clonotype has at least ten counts. The gene calls are TRBV12-3 or TRBV12-4 and TRBJ2-3, with D possibly TRBD2 on 5 matching bases. The CDR3 is 14 amino acids. V was trimmed by 5 bases and J by 5 bases, leaving 14 bases between them. The CDR3 DNA is TGTGCCAGCAGTCTCACGGAGGTGCGAGATACGCAGTATTTT. It yields the protein CASSLTEVRDTQYF.

As regards this clonotype: A read error may be the cause here, since a much bigger clone is one base away. The chain couples TRBV6-5 to TRBJ2-7; 12 bases fit TRBD2. The V gene end was trimmed by 6 bases and the J gene end by 5 bases; junction bases not matched to a gene: 5. This CDR3 contains 14 residues. The germline gives CDR1 MNHEY, CDR2 SVGAGI. Here the CDR3 reads CASSPTSGRHEQYF. Written as DNA, the CDR3 is TGTGCCAGCAGCCCGACTAGCGGGAGACACGAGCAGTACTTC.

This clonotype has a handful of counts. The V call is TRBV5-6, the J call TRBJ2-1, with 7 bases that match TRBD2. CDR1 SGHDT and CDR2 YYEEEE come from the germline V gene. V gave up 0 bases and J gave up 3 bases; unmatched junction bases: 27. The CDR3 length is 23 residues. The CDR3: CASSLVVVWGNARRSSGYNEQFF. The CDR3 nucleotides are TGTGCCAGCAGCTTGGTTGTCGTATGGGGAAACGCACGGAGGTCTAGCGGCTACAATGAGCAGTTCTTC.

This clonotype has more than one count but fewer than ten. The chain couples TRBV6-2 or TRBV6-3 to TRBJ2-3; 9 nucleotides match TRBD2. The CDR3 is 17 residues long. CDR1 and CDR2 (germline): MNHEY, SVGEGT. Unmatched junction bases numbered 13, after V lost 7 bases and J lost 2 bases. This CDR3 is CASIQPRASGNTDTQYF. The CDR3 DNA reads TGTGCCAGCATTCAACCCAGGGCTAGCGGGAACACAGATACGCAGTATTTT.

Concerning this clonotype itself: A junction end diverges from the germline sequence, so it may reflect a read error. The chain joins TRBV5-6 to TRBJ2-2; D remains ambiguous. The length of the CDR3 is 14 residues. Per germline, CDR1 SGHDT and CDR2 YYEEEE. CDR3 amino acids: CASSLIDITWELFF. DNA for the CDR3: TGTGCCAGCAGCTTGATAGACATCACCTGGGAGCTGTTTTTT.

J is TRBJ2-3 and V is TRBV12-3 or TRBV12-4; TRBD2 matches at 13 bases. The V segment lost 5 bases and the J segment 11 bases; nucleotides outside the gene matches: 19. This CDR3 has 18 residues. DNA for the CDR3: TGTGCCAGCAGTGCAACCCCAGGAATAGGACTAGCGGGAGTGGTGCAGTATTTT. Amino acid sequence: CASSATPGIGLAGVVQYF.

As regards this clonotype: A single base separates this from a much larger clone, so it may be a read error. The chain is built from TRBV4-1 and TRBJ1-2, with 7 bases that match TRBD1. Germline V lookup: CDR1 MGHRA, CDR2 YSYEKL. This CDR3 has 16 amino acids. The junction had 12 bases not matched to a gene; V was cut back by 1 base and J by 7 bases. CDR3 nucleotide sequence: TGCGCCAGCAGCCAAGGTCTGACAGGAGGGGGCTTTGGCTACACCTTC. This translates into CASSQGLTGGGFGYTF.

Comment on this clonotype: Given a much more abundant clone one base away, this may be a read error. V usage is TRBV6-1 and J usage is TRBJ1-6; TRBD1 matches at 9 bases. Germline-derived CDR1 and CDR2 are MNHNS and SASEGT. The CDR3 runs 14 residues. The CDR3 loop reads CASSADRGNSLLHF. In DNA, the CDR3 is TGTGCCAGCAGTGCGGACAGGGGTAACTCACTCCTCCACTTT.

Remarks on this clonotype: No conserved phenylalanine or tryptophan is present at the end of the CDR3, so a read error is the likely explanation. The rearrangement joins TRBV28 to TRBJ2-7; D uncertain. From germline, CDR1 is MDHEN and CDR2 SYDVKM. Trimming shortened V by 3 bases and J by 6 bases, and 9 bases separated the two germline ends. The length of the CDR3 is 12 residues. The CDR3 nucleotides are TGTGCCAGCAGTTTCGCCGGCATCGAGCAGTACCTC. It yields the protein CASSFAGIEQYL.

In regard to this clonotype: At one boundary the junction diverges from the germline segment, which might be a read error. The chain joins TRBV11-2 to TRBJ2-5, with unresolved D. This CDR3 spans 14 amino acids. CDR1 is SGHAT, CDR2 FQNNGV, per germline. The CDR3 loop is CASSQQMGKETLYF. The CDR3 nucleotides read TGTGCCAGCAGCCAACAGATGGGGAAAGAGACCCTGTACTTC.

Worth noting for this clonotype: The CDR3 carries no conserved terminal phenylalanine or tryptophan, so it likely arises from a read error. The chain is built from TRBV11-3 and TRBJ2-1; the match to TRBD2 covers 9 bases. V lost 4 bases to trimming and J lost 7 bases; unmatched junction nucleotides: 17. Per germline, CDR1 SGHNT and CDR2 YENEEA. This CDR3 region has 18 residues. The CDR3 region is CASSSSSARSGRINEQFL. The CDR3 DNA sequence: TGTGCCAGCAGCTCTTCATCCGCTCGGAGCGGGAGGATTAATGAGCAGTTCTTA.

The chain couples TRBV7-2 to TRBJ2-1, with no clear D. Trimming removed 3 bases from V and 7 bases from J, with 7 bases in between. Germline V gene data show CDR1 as SGHTA and CDR2 as FQGNSA. The CDR3 is 12 residues long. CDR3 amino acids: CASSFPPNEQFF. The CDR3 DNA reads as TGTGCCAGCAGCTTCCCTCCAAATGAGCAGTTCTTC.

The rearrangement uses TRBV6-2 or TRBV6-3 and TRBJ2-7, with D perhaps matching TRBD1 (6 bases). The CDR3 length is 17 residues. Trimming took 2 bases from V and 3 from J, leaving 20 bases between them. Germline lookup yields CDR1 MNHEY and CDR2 SVGEGT. The CDR3 DNA sequence: TGTGCCAGCAGTTACCCGACACAACGGACAGCGAGCTACGAGCAGTACTTC. Amino acids: CASSYPTQRTASYEQYF.

As concerns this clonotype: Relative to the germline gene, one junction end is altered; a read error may explain this. V usage is TRBV6-8 and J usage is TRBJ2-5, with TRBD2 identical over 13 bases. Germline V gives CDR1 MNHGY, CDR2 SAAAGT. This CDR3 spans 20 amino acids. Here the CDR3 DNA reads TGTGCCAGCAGTCTCTCCTGGACTAGCGGGAGCTTGGGGGTCCAAGAGACCCGGTACTTC. Amino acid sequence: CASSLSWTSGSLGVQETRYF.

The V gene is TRBV5-6, the J gene TRBJ2-7; weak D call: TRBD1 (5 bases). Trimming removed 3 bases from V and 6 bases from J, with 16 bases in between. Germline V gives CDR1 SGHDT, CDR2 YYEEEE. The CDR3 is 14 amino acids. CDR3 region: CASSWGAGSREQYF. The DNA for the CDR3 is TGTGCCAGCAGCTGGGGCGCCGGGTCTCGCGAGCAGTACTTC.

With respect to this clonotype: A read error may explain this, as a much larger clone is one base away. The CDR3 nucleotides read TGTGCCAGCTGCCCGAGTAGGGGGGAGACCCAGTACTTC. Protein product: CASCPSRGETQYF. The chain joins TRBV6-5 to TRBJ2-5; maybe TRBD1 (6 bases). V shed 8 bases and J shed 5 bases, with 15 bases lying between them. The germline V gene encodes CDR1 MNHEY and CDR2 SVGAGI. The length of the CDR3 is 13 residues.

Points on this clonotype: This may be a read error, as it is one base from a much larger clone. This rearrangement joins TRBV29-1 to TRBJ2-1; 11 positions match TRBD2. Germline V CDR1 and CDR2: SQVTM, ANQGSEA. Trimming cost V 7 bases and J 7 bases; bases outside gene matches: 15. This CDR3 region has 16 residues. CDR3 region: CSGVGTSGSRGNEQFF. CDR3 in DNA: TGCAGCGGGGTCGGTACTAGCGGGAGCCGAGGGAATGAGCAGTTCTTC.

With respect to this clonotype: Germline and junction disagree at one end, which may indicate a read error. V is TRBV4-3 and J is TRBJ1-6; D gene unclear. The length of the CDR3 is 16 residues. The germline V gene has CDR1 LGHNA and CDR2 YSLEER. CDR3 loop: CASCQDDLYGDSHLHF. CDR3 nucleotides: TGCGCCAGCTGCCAAGATGATCTATACGGTGATTCACACCTCCACTTT.

This clonotype was counted ten times or more. V and J are TRBV4-1 and TRBJ2-7; 9 bases match TRBD1. With V trimmed by 3 bases and J by 6 bases, 9 bases remained unmatched. The germline V gene encodes CDR1 MGHRA and CDR2 YSYEKL. This CDR3 region has 15 residues. CDR3 coding DNA: TGCGCCAGCAGCCAGTTCCCACGGGACAGGGCCGAGCAGTACTTC. Its translation: CASSQFPRDRAEQYF.

About this clonotype: Germline is not matched at one junction end, which may reflect a read error. The chain couples TRBV11-2 to TRBJ2-2; 7 nucleotides align to TRBD1. The CDR3 contains 14 residues. Germline V CDR1 and CDR2: SGHAT, FQNNGV. The CDR3 nucleotides read TGTGACAGCAGCCGGGGACAGAACACCGGGGAGCTGATTTTT. It encodes CDSSRGQNTGELIF.